The 23 T cell receptor beta chains below come from one sample, sequenced in a study of T cells in Graves' hyperthyroidism and ophthalmopathy. RNA transcripts yielded amplified TCR beta CDR3 regions. Using the HTBI primer set, a first-round RT-PCR was run on the TCR CDR3. MiXCR, applied by TCRdb to the multiplex PCR reads, yields one record per CDR3 protein. The table records 400,000 to 600,000 distinct CDR3 sequences, 16% of them present only once. Sequenced sample: blood. These TCRs come from a woman in her 30s with Graves' ophthalmopathy.

This clonotype showed up many times. The CDR3, as DNA: TGCGCCAGCAGCTTCACTACAGGGAACACTGAAGCTTTCTTT. Its translation is CASSFTTGNTEAFF. The V gene is TRBV5-1, the J gene TRBJ1-1, with a tentative D call TRBD1 (5 bases). The CDR3 extends over 14 amino acids. The germline V and J ends were trimmed by 2 bases and 1 base, with 9 bases remaining between them. CDR1 and CDR2 from the germline V gene are SGHRS and YFSETQ.

This clonotype was counted at least ten times. CDR3 nucleotides: TGTGCCTGGAGTGTGTCACAAGGTCAGCCCCAGCATTTT. Protein: CAWSVSQGQPQHF. The genes are TRBV30 and TRBJ1-5; no reliable D call. Germline-derived CDR1 and CDR2 are GTSNPN and SVGIG (reference sequence). The CDR3 sequence is 13 residues long. V was clipped by 0 bases and J by 6 bases, with 9 bases between them. Using reference TRBV30 and TRBJ1-5 for the parts outside the CDR3, the full variable domain is SQTIHQWPATLVQPVGSPLSLECTVEGTSNPNLYWYRQAAGRGLQLLFYSVGIGQISSEVPQNLSASRPQDRQFILSSKKLLLSDSGFYLCAWSVSQGQPQHFGDGTRLSIL.

There are many counts of this clonotype. This chain uses TRBV10-3 with TRBJ2-7; 9 nucleotides match TRBD1. The ends lost 11 bases at V and 5 bases at J; junction bases unmatched: 4. CDR3 size: 11 residues. Germline loops: CDR1 ENHRY, CDR2 SYGVKD. The CDR3 loop reads CASRQGDEQYF. In nucleotides, the CDR3 is TGTGCCTCGCGACAGGGGGACGAGCAGTACTTC.

This clonotype has ten or more counts. V gene TRBV6-1 combines with J gene TRBJ2-5; maybe TRBD2 (6 bases). There are 15 residues in the CDR3. The V gene lost 5 bases and the J gene lost 4 bases, with 17 bases spanning the gap. Germline V gene data show CDR1 as MNHNS and CDR2 as SASEGT. CDR3 bases: TGTGCCAGCAGTTTGAGATCGGGAGAGTCAGAGACCCAGTACTTC. It translates to CASSLRSGESETQYF.

A few counts support this clonotype. V and J are TRBV27 and TRBJ1-5, with D uncertain. The CDR3 spans 16 residues. Germline CDR1 reads MNHEY; CDR2 reads SMNVEV (reference sequence). Trimming removed 6 bases from V and 0 bases from J, with 15 bases in between. The CDR3, as DNA: TGTGCCAGCAGCCCCGGATCGAATCCTAGCAATCAGCCCCAGCATTTT. This translates into CASSPGSNPSNQPQHF.

This clonotype was observed many times. V usage is TRBV7-9 and J usage is TRBJ1-1; 9 nucleotides align to TRBD1. Germline trimming cut 4 bases from V and 5 bases from J; bases unmatched to any gene: 5. The germline V gene has CDR1 SEHNR and CDR2 FQNEAQ (reference sequence). The CDR3 is 14 residues long. This CDR3 reads CASSWGTGRTEAFF. CDR3 nucleotides: TGTGCCAGCAGCTGGGGGACAGGGCGGACTGAAGCTTTCTTT.

This clonotype was counted a single time. This sequence joins TRBV6-1 and TRBJ2-1; TRBD2 aligns across 7 bases. In germline, CDR1 is MNHNS, CDR2 SASEGT. Trimming removed 2 bases from V and 10 bases from J; junction bases left unmatched: 11. The CDR3 extends over 15 amino acids. The DNA of the CDR3 is TGTGCCAGCAGTGAAACCCTGACTAGCCCTGACGAGCAGTTCTTC. Amino acid sequence: CASSETLTSPDEQFF.

The chain has TRBV30 and TRBJ2-5, with 7 bases lining up with TRBD2. The CDR3 is made up of 12 amino acids. V lost 7 bases to trimming and J lost 2 bases; unmatched junction nucleotides: 4. CDR1 is GTSNPN, CDR2 SVGIG, per germline (reference sequence). For the CDR3, the DNA is TGTGCCTTCGGGCGGGGGCAAGAGACCCAGTACTTC. Translated, it gives CAFGRGQETQYF.

In this sample, this clonotype turned up a few times. Here the CDR3 DNA reads TGTGCCAGCAGTTACGAGGGAGTGGCTTATGAGCAGTACTTC. Amino acids: CASSYEGVAYEQYF. The chain joins TRBV6-5 to TRBJ2-7; possible D gene TRBD2, 5 bases. V was trimmed by 2 bases and J by 7 bases, leaving 15 bases between them. The CDR3 totals 14 residues. The germline gives CDR1 MNHEY, CDR2 SVGAGI.

This sequence joins TRBV20-1 and TRBJ2-5; no firm D call. The V end lost 0 bases, the J end lost 5 bases, and 13 bases lay between the germline ends. Germline V gene data show CDR1 as DFQATT and CDR2 as SNEGSKA (reference sequence). The CDR3 spans 14 residues. In nucleotides, the CDR3 is TGCAGTGCTAGAGATCCGGGCGGTGAGGAGACCCAGTACTTC. Translation: CSARDPGGEETQYF.

The chain employs TRBV12-3 or TRBV12-4 and TRBJ2-5; 7 bases match TRBD1. V lost 4 bases and J lost 2; bases outside the gene matches: 7. The CDR3 has 15 amino acids. CDR3 sequence: CASSSSGTAQETQYF. CDR3 sequence (DNA): TGTGCCAGCAGTTCATCCGGGACAGCACAAGAGACCCAGTACTTC.

This clonotype was detected once. J is TRBJ1-5 and V is TRBV6-5, with D possibly matching TRBD1 (5 bases). The length of the CDR3 is 16 residues. Looked up from germline, CDR1 is MNHEY and CDR2 is SVGAGI. Trimming pared 2 bases from V and 6 bases from J, leaving 17 bases between. CDR3 sequence: CASSYGQGYPAQPQHF. For the CDR3, the DNA is TGTGCCAGCAGTTACGGCCAGGGCTATCCTGCTCAGCCCCAGCATTTT.

This clonotype was seen at least ten times. The chain recombines TRBV6-1 with TRBJ2-1; no clear D gene. Germline V gene lookup returns CDR1 MNHNS and CDR2 SASEGT. The CDR3 is 12 amino acids. The V end was cut by 2 bases, the J end by 8 bases, with 7 bases between. CDR3 nucleotides: TGTGCCAGCAGTGAACTGTGGGATGAGCAGTTCTTC. Translated: CASSELWDEQFF.

The chain joins TRBV14 to TRBJ2-6, with unresolved D. With 0 bases removed from V and 6 bases from J, the gap between germline ends came to 6 bases. Germline CDR1 and CDR2: SGHDN and FVKESK. The CDR3 consists of 14 residues. CDR3 sequence: CASSQDIKANVLTF. The CDR3 nucleotides read TGTGCCAGCAGCCAAGATATCAAGGCCAACGTCCTGACTTTC.

This clonotype appeared a few times. The CDR3 spells CASSYAGGTYNEQFF. CDR3 nucleotides: TGTGCCAGCAGCTACGCGGGAGGAACCTACAATGAGCAGTTCTTC. The chain is built from TRBV5-4 and TRBJ2-1; TRBD2 agrees at 8 bases. This CDR3 is 15 amino acids long. Trimming at V came to 3 bases and at J to 2 bases, leaving 4 bases not matched to a gene. The germline CDR1 and CDR2 sequences are SGHNT and YYREEE (reference sequence).

This clonotype has a count of ten or more. The chain uses TRBV12-3 or TRBV12-4 and TRBJ2-3; TRBD2 might be the D (5 bases). This CDR3 region has 18 residues. The V end lost 2 bases, the J end lost 0 bases, and 18 bases lay between the germline ends. In DNA form, the CDR3 reads TGTGCCAGCAGTTTATTCTCGACGTCGGGAACTAGCACAGATACGCAGTATTTT. Its protein product is CASSLFSTSGTSTDTQYF.

V gene TRBV6-2 or TRBV6-3 combines with J gene TRBJ2-7, with TRBD2 matching 14 bases. The germline V gene has CDR1 MNHEY and CDR2 SVGEGT. The trim removed 6 bases at V and 4 bases at J, leaving 2 bases unmatched. CDR3 size: 14 residues. The CDR3 sequence is CASRTSGRGYEQYF. The CDR3 nucleotides read TGTGCCAGCAGGACTAGCGGGAGGGGTTACGAGCAGTACTTC.

This clonotype was counted a few times. The V call is TRBV3-1, the J call TRBJ2-7; 11 positions match TRBD1. The germline V gene encodes CDR1 LGHDT and CDR2 YNNKEL (reference sequence). The CDR3 sequence is 15 residues long. After removal of 5 bases from V and 5 bases from J, the junction contained 8 bases not matched to a gene. CDR3 sequence reads: CASSKRDRGGDEQYF. The DNA for the CDR3 is TGTGCCAGCAGCAAGCGGGACAGGGGGGGGGACGAGCAGTACTTC.

This chain connects TRBV6-1 to TRBJ1-4, with 7 bases identical to TRBD1. V lost 2 bases and J lost 7; bases outside the gene matches: 7. CDR3 length: 15 residues. Germline V CDR1 and CDR2: MNHNS, SASEGT. The CDR3 sequence is CASSETTGPSEKLFF. The CDR3 DNA reads as TGTGCCAGCAGTGAAACGACAGGGCCTAGTGAAAAACTGTTTTTT.

This clonotype was picked up a small number of times. One end of the junction does not line up with germline, which may come from a read error. The rearrangement joins TRBV5-1 to TRBJ2-1; D perhaps matches TRBD1 (6 bases). The CDR3 length is 13 residues. Germline V gene sequence: CDR1 SGHRS, CDR2 YFSETQ. DNA for the CDR3: TGTGCCAGCAGCTTGATACAGGGCAATGAGCAGTTCTTC. The encoded protein is CASSLIQGNEQFF. The whole variable domain, remainder taken from reference TRBV5-1 and TRBJ2-1, is KAGVTQTPRYLIKTRGQQVTLSCSPISGHRSVSWYQQTPGQGLQFLFEYFSETQRNKGNFPGRFSGRQFSNSRSEMNVSTLELGDSALYLCASSLIQGNEQFFGPGTRLTVL.

This sequence joins TRBV30 and TRBJ1-5; D unresolved. V lost 2 bases and J lost 4, with 9 bases in between. The CDR3 covers 13 residues. Germline CDR1 is GTSNPN and CDR2 is SVGIG (reference sequence). The DNA of the CDR3 is TGTGCCTGGAGTTTAACACGAAATCAGCCCCAGCATTTT. This gives the protein CAWSLTRNQPQHF.

The chain links TRBV4-3 to TRBJ2-5; 7 nucleotides agree with TRBD1. The V gene end was trimmed by 4 bases and the J gene end by 4 bases; junction bases not matched to a gene: 6. The CDR3 totals 14 residues. CDR1 LGHNA and CDR2 YSLEER come from the germline V gene. The CDR3: CASSPLRQGETQYF. CDR3 coding DNA: TGCGCCAGCAGCCCTCTGAGACAGGGAGAGACCCAGTACTTC.

This clonotype was observed many times. This chain connects TRBV30 to TRBJ2-1, with D unclear. Germline lookup yields CDR1 GTSNPN and CDR2 SVGIG (reference sequence). The CDR3 length is 12 residues. V was cut by 5 bases and J by 6 bases, with 11 bases left in between. CDR3 region: CAWAFRANEQFF. CDR3 sequence (DNA): TGTGCCTGGGCCTTTAGAGCCAATGAGCAGTTCTTC.